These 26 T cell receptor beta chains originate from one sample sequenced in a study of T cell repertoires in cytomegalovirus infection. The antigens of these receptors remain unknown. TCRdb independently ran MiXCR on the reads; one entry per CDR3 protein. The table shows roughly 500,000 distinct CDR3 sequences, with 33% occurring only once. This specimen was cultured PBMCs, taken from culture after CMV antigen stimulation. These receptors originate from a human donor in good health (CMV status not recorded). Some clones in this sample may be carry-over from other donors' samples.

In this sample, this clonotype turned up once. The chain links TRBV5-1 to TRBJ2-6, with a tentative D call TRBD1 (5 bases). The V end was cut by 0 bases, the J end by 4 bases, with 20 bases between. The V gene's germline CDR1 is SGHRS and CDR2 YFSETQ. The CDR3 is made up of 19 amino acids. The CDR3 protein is CASSLGAGRGMVGANVLTF. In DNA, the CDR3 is TGCGCCAGCAGCTTGGGTGCAGGGCGTGGGATGGTCGGGGCCAACGTCCTGACTTTC.

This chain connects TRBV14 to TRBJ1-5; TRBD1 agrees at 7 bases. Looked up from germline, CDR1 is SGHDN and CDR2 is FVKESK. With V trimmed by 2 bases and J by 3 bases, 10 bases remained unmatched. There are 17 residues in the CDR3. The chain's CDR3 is CASSQKKVGTDNQPQHF. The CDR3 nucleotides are TGTGCCAGCAGCCAAAAAAAAGTCGGGACAGACAATCAGCCCCAGCATTTT.

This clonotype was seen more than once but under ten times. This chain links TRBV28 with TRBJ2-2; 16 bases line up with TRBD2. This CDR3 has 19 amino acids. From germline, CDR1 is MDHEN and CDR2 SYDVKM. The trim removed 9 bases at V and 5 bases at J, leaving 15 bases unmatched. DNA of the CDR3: TGTGCCAGTAAAACCGGGACTAGCGGGAGGGCCAAGTGGACCGGGGAGCTGTTTTTT. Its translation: CASKTGTSGRAKWTGELFF. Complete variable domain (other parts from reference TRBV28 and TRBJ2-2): DVKVTQSSRYLVKRTGEKVFLECVQDMDHENMFWYRQDPGLGLRLIYFSYDVKMKEKGDIPEGYSVSREKKERFSLILESASTNQTSMYLCASKTGTSGRAKWTGELFFGEGSRLTVL.

The CDR3 here is CASIDPRVWEQFF. Written as DNA, the CDR3 is TGTGCCAGCATAGACCCCAGGGTTTGGGAGCAGTTCTTC. The chain is built from TRBV6-2 or TRBV6-3 and TRBJ2-1, with TRBD1 as a possible D gene (5 bases). From germline, CDR1 is MNHEY and CDR2 SVGEGT. Trimming removed 7 bases from V and 10 bases from J, with 17 bases in between. The CDR3 is 13 residues long.

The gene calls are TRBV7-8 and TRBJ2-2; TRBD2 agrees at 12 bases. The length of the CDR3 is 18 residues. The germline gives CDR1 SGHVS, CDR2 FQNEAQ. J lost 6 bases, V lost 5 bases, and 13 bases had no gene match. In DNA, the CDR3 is TGTGCCAGCAGCCTGAGGCGGCTAGCGGGAGGGTGGGCCGGGGAGCTGTTTTTT. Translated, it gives CASSLRRLAGGWAGELFF.

CDR3 sequence: CASSQQTTSNTEAFF. The CDR3 bases are TGTGCCAGTAGTCAACAGACTACGTCGAACACTGAAGCTTTCTTT. This sequence joins TRBV19 and TRBJ1-1; no clear D gene. V lost 5 bases and J lost 1, with 14 bases in between. This CDR3 is built from 15 residues. In germline, CDR1 is LNHDA, CDR2 SQIVND (reference sequence).

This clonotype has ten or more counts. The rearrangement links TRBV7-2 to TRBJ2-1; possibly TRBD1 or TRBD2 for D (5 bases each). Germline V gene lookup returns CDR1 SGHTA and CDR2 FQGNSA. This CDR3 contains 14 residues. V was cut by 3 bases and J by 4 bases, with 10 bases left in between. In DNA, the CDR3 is TGTGCCAGCAGCTTGGGACCCCTTTACAATGAGCAGTTCTTC. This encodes CASSLGPLYNEQFF.

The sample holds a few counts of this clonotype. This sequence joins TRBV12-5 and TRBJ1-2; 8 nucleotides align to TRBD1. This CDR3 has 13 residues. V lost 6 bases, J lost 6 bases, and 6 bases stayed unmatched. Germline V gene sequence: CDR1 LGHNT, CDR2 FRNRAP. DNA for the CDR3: TGTGCTAGTGGGTGGACAGGGAAGAATGGCTACACCTTC. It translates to CASGWTGKNGYTF.

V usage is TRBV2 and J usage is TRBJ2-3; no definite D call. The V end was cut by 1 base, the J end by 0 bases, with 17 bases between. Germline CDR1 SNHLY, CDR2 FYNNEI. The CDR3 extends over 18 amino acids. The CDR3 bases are TGTGCCAGCAGTGAAGGTTATGGGGTGGCAGCCAGCACAGATACGCAGTATTTT. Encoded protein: CASSEGYGVAASTDTQYF.

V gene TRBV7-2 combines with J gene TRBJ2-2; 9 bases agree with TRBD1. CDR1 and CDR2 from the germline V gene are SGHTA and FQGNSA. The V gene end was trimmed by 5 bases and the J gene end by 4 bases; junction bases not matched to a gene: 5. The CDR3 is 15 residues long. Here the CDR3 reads CASSRGTGFTGELFF. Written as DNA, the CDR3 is TGTGCCAGCAGCCGAGGGACAGGGTTCACCGGGGAGCTGTTTTTT.

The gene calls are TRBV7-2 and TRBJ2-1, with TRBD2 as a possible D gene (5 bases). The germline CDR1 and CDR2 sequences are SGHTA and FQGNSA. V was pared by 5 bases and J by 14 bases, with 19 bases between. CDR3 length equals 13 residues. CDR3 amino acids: CASSLLGSAAEFF. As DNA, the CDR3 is TGTGCCAGCAGCCTCTTAGGCTCAGCGGCAGAGTTCTTC.

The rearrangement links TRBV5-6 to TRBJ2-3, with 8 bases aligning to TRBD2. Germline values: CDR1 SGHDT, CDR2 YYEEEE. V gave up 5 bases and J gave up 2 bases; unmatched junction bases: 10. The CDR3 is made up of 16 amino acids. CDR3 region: CASSPGLAFYTDTQYF. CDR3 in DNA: TGTGCCAGCAGTCCCGGACTAGCCTTCTACACAGATACGCAGTATTTT.

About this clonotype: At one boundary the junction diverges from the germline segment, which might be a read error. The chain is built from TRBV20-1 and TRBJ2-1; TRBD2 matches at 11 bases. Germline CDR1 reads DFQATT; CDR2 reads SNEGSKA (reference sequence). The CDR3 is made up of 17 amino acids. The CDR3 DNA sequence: TGCAGTGCTAGAGTTAGCGGGAGGGCCAGGCCCTACAATGAGCAGTGCTTC. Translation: CSARVSGRARPYNEQCF.

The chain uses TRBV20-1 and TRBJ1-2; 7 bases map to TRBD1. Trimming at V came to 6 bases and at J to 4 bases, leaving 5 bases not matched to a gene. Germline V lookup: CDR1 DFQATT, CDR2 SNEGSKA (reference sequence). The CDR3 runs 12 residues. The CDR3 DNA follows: TGCAGTGCCCGACAGGGATCCTATGGCTACACCTTC. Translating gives CSARQGSYGYTF.

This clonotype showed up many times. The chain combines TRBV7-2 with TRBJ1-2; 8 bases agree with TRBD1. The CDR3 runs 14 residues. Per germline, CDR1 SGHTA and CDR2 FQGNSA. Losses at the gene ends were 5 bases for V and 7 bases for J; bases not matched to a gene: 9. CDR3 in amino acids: CASSRKTGEVGYTF. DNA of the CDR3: TGTGCCAGCAGCCGAAAGACAGGGGAGGTTGGCTACACCTTC. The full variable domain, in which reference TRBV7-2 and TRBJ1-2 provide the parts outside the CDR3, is GAGVSQSPSNKVTEKGKDVELRCDPISGHTALYWYRQSLGQGLEFLIYFQGNSAPDKSGLPSDRFSAERTGGSVSTLTIQRTQQEDSAVYLCASSRKTGEVGYTFGSGTRLTVV.

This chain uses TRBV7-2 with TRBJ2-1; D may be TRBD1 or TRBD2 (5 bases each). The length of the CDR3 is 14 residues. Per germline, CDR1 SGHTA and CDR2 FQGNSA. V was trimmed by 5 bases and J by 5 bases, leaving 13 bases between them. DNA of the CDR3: TGTGCCAGCAGCCCCGGGACCGCGCACAATGAGCAGTTCTTC. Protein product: CASSPGTAHNEQFF.

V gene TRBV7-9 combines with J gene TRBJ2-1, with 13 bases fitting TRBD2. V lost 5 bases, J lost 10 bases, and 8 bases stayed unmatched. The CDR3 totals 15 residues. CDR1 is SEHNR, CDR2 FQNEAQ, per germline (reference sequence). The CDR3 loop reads CASSETGTSGIEQFF. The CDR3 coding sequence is TGTGCCAGCAGCGAAACCGGGACTAGCGGGATAGAGCAGTTCTTC.

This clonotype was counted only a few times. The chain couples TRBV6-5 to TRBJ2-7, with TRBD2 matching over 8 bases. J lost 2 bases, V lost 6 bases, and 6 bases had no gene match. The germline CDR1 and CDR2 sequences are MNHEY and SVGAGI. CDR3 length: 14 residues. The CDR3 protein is CASRLVAGPYEQYF. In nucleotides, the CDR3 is TGTGCCAGCAGGCTTGTAGCGGGACCCTACGAGCAGTACTTC.

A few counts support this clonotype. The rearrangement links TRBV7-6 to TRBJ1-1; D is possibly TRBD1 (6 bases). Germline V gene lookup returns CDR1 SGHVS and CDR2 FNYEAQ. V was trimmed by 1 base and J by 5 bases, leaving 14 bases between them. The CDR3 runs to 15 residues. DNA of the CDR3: TGTGCCAGCAGCTTAGGTCCTGCCAGGGGTACTGAAGCTTTCTTT. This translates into CASSLGPARGTEAFF.

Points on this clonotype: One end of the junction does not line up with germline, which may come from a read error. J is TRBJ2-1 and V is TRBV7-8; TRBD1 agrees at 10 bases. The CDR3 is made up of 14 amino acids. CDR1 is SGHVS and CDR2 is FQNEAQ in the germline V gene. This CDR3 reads CASSKGQGVEHPGF. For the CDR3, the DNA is TGTGCCAGCAGCAAAGGACAGGGGGTAGAGCACCCAGGGTTC.

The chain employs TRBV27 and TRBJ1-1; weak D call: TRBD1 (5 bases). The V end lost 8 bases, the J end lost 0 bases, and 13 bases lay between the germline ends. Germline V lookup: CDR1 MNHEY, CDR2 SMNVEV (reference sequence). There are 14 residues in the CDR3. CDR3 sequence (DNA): TGTGCCAGCGGCTTCCCGGGGGTGAACACTGAAGCTTTCTTT. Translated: CASGFPGVNTEAFF.

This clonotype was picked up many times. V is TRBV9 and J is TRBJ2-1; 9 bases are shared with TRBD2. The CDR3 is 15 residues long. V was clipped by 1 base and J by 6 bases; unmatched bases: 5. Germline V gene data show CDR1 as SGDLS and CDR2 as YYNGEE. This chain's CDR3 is CASSVIGTSINEQFF. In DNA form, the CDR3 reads TGTGCCAGCAGCGTAATCGGGACTAGCATCAATGAGCAGTTCTTC.

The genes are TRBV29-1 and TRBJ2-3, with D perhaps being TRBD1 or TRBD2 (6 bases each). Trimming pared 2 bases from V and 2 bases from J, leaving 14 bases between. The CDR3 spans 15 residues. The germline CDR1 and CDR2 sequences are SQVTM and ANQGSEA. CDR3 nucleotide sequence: TGCAGCGTTGAACCGCAGGGGACTTTCACAGATACGCAGTATTTT. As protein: CSVEPQGTFTDTQYF.

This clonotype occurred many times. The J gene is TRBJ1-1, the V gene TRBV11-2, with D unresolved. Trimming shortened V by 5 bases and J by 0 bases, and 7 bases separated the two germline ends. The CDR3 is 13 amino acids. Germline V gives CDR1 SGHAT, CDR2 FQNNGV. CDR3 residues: CASSPHLNTEAFF. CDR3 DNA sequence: TGTGCCAGCAGCCCCCATTTGAACACTGAAGCTTTCTTT.

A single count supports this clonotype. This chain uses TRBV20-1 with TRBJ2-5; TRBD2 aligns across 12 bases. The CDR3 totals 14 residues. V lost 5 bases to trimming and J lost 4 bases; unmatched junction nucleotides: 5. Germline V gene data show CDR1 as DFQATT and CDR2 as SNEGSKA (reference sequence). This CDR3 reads CSAATGLAGETQYF. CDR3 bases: TGCAGTGCTGCCACGGGACTAGCGGGAGAGACCCAGTACTTC.

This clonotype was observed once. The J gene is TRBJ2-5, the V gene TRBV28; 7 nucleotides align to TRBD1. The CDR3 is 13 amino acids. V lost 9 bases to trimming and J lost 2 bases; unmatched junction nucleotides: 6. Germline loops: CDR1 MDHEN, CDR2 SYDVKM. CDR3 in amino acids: CASLGQTQETQYF. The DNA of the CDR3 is TGTGCCAGTCTGGGACAGACACAAGAGACCCAGTACTTC. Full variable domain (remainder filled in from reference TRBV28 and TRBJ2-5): DVKVTQSSRYLVKRTGEKVFLECVQDMDHENMFWYRQDPGLGLRLIYFSYDVKMKEKGDIPEGYSVSREKKERFSLILESASTNQTSMYLCASLGQTQETQYFGPGTRLLVL.